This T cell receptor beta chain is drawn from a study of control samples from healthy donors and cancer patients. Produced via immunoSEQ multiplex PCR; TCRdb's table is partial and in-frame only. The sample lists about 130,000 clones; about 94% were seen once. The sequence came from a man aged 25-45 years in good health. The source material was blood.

CDR3 DNA sequence: TGTGCCAGCAGTTTACCCTCCGGACGGGGGAATTCACCCCTCCACTTT. Translation gives CASSLPSGRGNSPLHF. The chain couples TRBV27 to TRBJ1-6, with a weak D call TRBD1 (5 bases). The germline V gene has CDR1 MNHEY and CDR2 SMNVEV (reference sequence). Trimming took 2 bases from V and 7 from J, leaving 15 bases between them. The CDR3 sequence is 16 residues long.